This TCR beta chain was observed in a study of shared clonotypes between healthy human individuals. Germline trimming cut 5 bases from V and 4 bases from J; bases unmatched to any gene: 6. Germline loops: CDR1 SEHNR, CDR2 FQNEAQ (reference sequence). CDR3 length: 16 amino acids. Study-wide results and caveats: Measured sharing among donors was expected to vary with sequencing depth. Collection of samples was limited to blood; tissue repertoires likely differ.

About this clone: As yet, its antigen is unknown.

Sorted-subset replicate PCR reactions contained approximately 190 ng DNA, corresponding to approximately 30,000 T cell genomes. Generated by immunoSEQ multiplex PCR, the TCRdb table keeps only in-frame clones and is missing some. The table records roughly 500,000 clones, 90% to 97% of them present only once. The sequence was collected from a woman aged 25 to 39 in good health. Sequenced: naive CD4+ T cells sorted from blood. This sample's subset: CD45RA+ positively selected. This chain links TRBV7-9 with TRBJ2-7, with TRBD2 identical over 15 bases. This chain's CDR3 is CASSLRTSGRGYEQYF. CDR3 coding DNA: TGTGCCAGCAGCCTCCGGACTAGCGGGAGGGGGTACGAGCAGTACTTC.